The TCR beta chain described here comes from a study of T cell repertoires in cytomegalovirus infection. Study outcomes and limitations: There were carriers of CMV plus the relevant HLA, and cumulative public TCR beta family frequency identified them.

This clonotype was seen repeatedly, ten times or more. The antigen remains undetermined. TCRdb re-called the reads through MiXCR, storing one row per CDR3 protein. The table shows about 280,000 distinct CDR3 sequences, with less than 25% occurring only once. CDR3 length: 16 amino acids. Germline values: CDR1 SGHTA, CDR2 FQGNSA. Trimming took off 1 base at V and 2 bases at J, with 14 bases between the two ends. This receptor was obtained from a human donor in good health (CMV status not recorded). Some clones in this sample may be carry-over from other donors' samples. The genes are TRBV7-2 and TRBJ1-1; D gene uncertain. Sample: cultured PBMCs, taken from culture after CMV antigen stimulation. The CDR3 here is CASSLDRLRRNTEAFF. CDR3 nucleotide sequence: TGTGCCAGCAGCTTAGACAGACTTCGGAGAAACACTGAAGCTTTCTTT.